The 10 T cell receptor beta chains below were found in one sample sequenced in a study of blood T cell repertoires in COVID-19 (TCRdb year 2020). Libraries came from the immunoSEQ multiplex PCR assay. This immuneACCESS table, as held by TCRdb, lists in-frame sequences with V and J called but not all clones. Of the missing ones, under half trace to an unresolved V gene in checked studies; the others have no known cause. The sample contains about 150,000 clones, 79% of them found a single time. Of the sample, about 8.7% falls within the top ten clones. What was sequenced was peripheral blood. These receptors all stem from a man aged 50 to 60 with active or convalescent COVID-19.

The V and J genes are TRBV6-5 and TRBJ1-5; D unclear. Between the trimmed V and J ends, which lost 8 bases and 2 bases, there was a span of 16 bases. Germline V CDR1 and CDR2: MNHEY, SVGAGI. CDR3 length: 15 amino acids. CDR3 amino acids: CASQPLELGNQPQHF. CDR3 nucleotides: TGTGCCAGCCAACCCCTCGAGTTGGGCAATCAGCCCCAGCATTTT.

With respect to this clone: A junction end diverges from the germline sequence, so it may reflect a read error. V and J are TRBV7-7 and TRBJ2-2; no definite D call. CDR3 size: 14 residues. Germline CDR1 SSHAT, CDR2 FNYEAQ (reference sequence). CDR3 region: CASSLNSNTGELFF. DNA for the CDR3: TGTGCTAGCAGCTTAAACTCGAACACCGGGGAGCTGTTTTTT.

This clone has a single count. The chain combines TRBV10-3 with TRBJ2-3; TRBD2 aligns across 11 bases. This CDR3 is built from 15 residues. The germline CDR1 and CDR2 sequences are ENHRY and SYGVKD. V was clipped by 6 bases and J by 4 bases; unmatched bases: 6. The CDR3 here is CAISPLAGVADTQYF. CDR3 DNA sequence: TGTGCCATCAGCCCACTAGCGGGAGTTGCAGATACGCAGTATTTT.

The V and J genes are TRBV24-1 and TRBJ2-2, with D possibly matching TRBD2 (5 bases). This CDR3 region has 14 residues. The germline CDR1 and CDR2 sequences are KGHDR and SFDVKD. The ends were cut back, 2 bases at V and 9 bases at J, with 12 bases in the middle. The CDR3 here is CATSDSPTRWELFF. The DNA for the CDR3 is TGTGCCACCAGTGATTCCCCTACTAGATGGGAGCTGTTTTTT.

The chain combines TRBV27 with TRBJ1-5, with TRBD1 identical over 9 bases. Germline assignment: CDR1 MNHEY and CDR2 SMNVEV (reference sequence). This CDR3 region has 19 residues. Trimming at V came to 2 bases and at J to 0 bases, leaving 11 bases not matched to a gene. CDR3 in DNA: TGTGCCAGCAGTTTACGGGACAGGGAGAGGGCATATAGCAATCAGCCCCAGCATTTT. Its translation: CASSLRDRERAYSNQPQHF.

The genes are TRBV4-1 and TRBJ2-2, with D perhaps TRBD2 (5 bases). CDR3 size: 16 residues. V lost 4 bases and J lost 5, with 17 bases in between. CDR1 is MGHRA, CDR2 YSYEKL, per germline. The CDR3 DNA sequence: TGCGCCAGCAGCCCGGAGGAGGATAGAAGGACCGGGGAGCTGTTTTTT. Translating it yields CASSPEEDRRTGELFF.

This clone was recorded once. This rearrangement joins TRBV19 to TRBJ2-1; D is undetermined. V was shortened by 9 bases and J by 0 bases, with 15 bases between the two germline ends. This CDR3 has 15 amino acids. Germline assignment: CDR1 LNHDA and CDR2 SQIVND (reference sequence). The CDR3 coding sequence is TGTGCCAGCAGTGGAAGACTCTTCTCCTACAATGAGCAGTTCTTC. Encoded protein: CASSGRLFSYNEQFF. Full variable domain (rest looked up from reference TRBV19 and TRBJ2-1): DGGITQSPKYLFRKEGQNVTLSCEQNLNHDAMYWYRQDPGQGLRLIYYSQIVNDFQKGDIAEGYSVSREKKESFPLTVTSAQKNPTAFYLCASSGRLFSYNEQFFGPGTRLTVL.

J is TRBJ2-7 and V is TRBV19; a weak D match, TRBD2 (6 bases). V lost 2 bases to trimming and J lost 0 bases, with 11 bases between them. Per the germline V gene, CDR1 is LNHDA and CDR2 is SQIVND (reference sequence). The CDR3 is 15 amino acids. The CDR3 bases are TGTGCCAGTAGTATAAGCAGCGGGCACTCCTACGAGCAGTACTTC. Its translation is CASSISSGHSYEQYF. Supplemented by reference TRBV19 and TRBJ2-7, the full variable domain reads DGGITQSPKYLFRKEGQNVTLSCEQNLNHDAMYWYRQDPGQGLRLIYYSQIVNDFQKGDIAEGYSVSREKKESFPLTVTSAQKNPTAFYLCASSISSGHSYEQYFGPGTRLTVT.

The rearrangement joins TRBV24-1 to TRBJ1-1, with 10 positions matching TRBD1. Germline CDR1 reads KGHDR; CDR2 reads SFDVKD. The CDR3 covers 16 residues. Trimming took 9 bases from V and 6 from J; bases not matched to a gene: 15. The CDR3 protein is CATSPGQGLSPPEAFF. Written as DNA, the CDR3 is TGTGCCACCTCACCGGGACAGGGGCTCAGTCCCCCTGAAGCTTTCTTT.

A single count supports this clone. This chain joins TRBV6-4 and TRBJ2-2; 14 bases match TRBD2. Germline-derived CDR1 and CDR2 are MRHNA and SNTAGT. The CDR3 loop spans 16 amino acids. The ends lost 3 bases at V and 7 bases at J; junction bases unmatched: 4. The CDR3 DNA is TGTGCCAGCAGTGATGGGACTAGCGGGAGAGGCGGGGAGCTGTTTTTT. This codes for CASSDGTSGRGGELFF.